The next 22 T cell receptor beta chains were all read from a single sample in a study of a mutant IDH1 vaccine in newly diagnosed glioma. Repertoires were generated with immunoSEQ multiplex PCR, while TCRdb's copy carries only in-frame clones and drops some. This sample yields over 75,000 clones, of which around four fifths are seen a single time; approximately 7.6% belongs to the top ten. Time point here: baseline, week 1 (first vaccination visit). Treatment in this sample: pre-vaccination baseline after standard-of-care therapy. This specimen was PBMCs, taken from a glioma patient treated with radiotherapy, temozolomide or both. The receptor source for this set is a man between 35 and 55 years old with glioma.

In DNA form, the CDR3 reads TGTGCCAGCCGGGATTACTCTGGAAACACCATATATTTT. Protein product: CASRDYSGNTIYF. The chain uses TRBV6-6 and TRBJ1-3; D unclear. This CDR3 is built from 13 residues. From germline, CDR1 is MNHNY and CDR2 SVGAGI (reference sequence). Trimming left V 8 bases short and J 0 bases short, with 8 bases between.

The gene calls are TRBV19 and TRBJ2-5; 7 positions match TRBD1. Germline CDR1 and CDR2: LNHDA and SQIVND (reference sequence). The CDR3 sequence is 13 residues long. V dropped 5 bases and J dropped 5; count of bases not matched to a gene: 5. In nucleotides, the CDR3 is TGTGCCAGTAGTGAAGGGGGCGGGGAGACCCAGTACTTC. This encodes CASSEGGGETQYF.

The CDR3 spells CASSDSLGLAGNEQFF. The CDR3 DNA follows: TGTGCCAGCAGTGACTCCCTGGGACTAGCGGGAAATGAGCAGTTCTTC. The genes are TRBV25-1 and TRBJ2-1, with TRBD2 matching over 13 bases. The CDR3 covers 16 residues. The V gene's germline CDR1 is MGHDK and CDR2 SYGVNS. The V segment lost 3 bases and the J segment 7 bases; nucleotides outside the gene matches: 6.

The chain joins TRBV29-1 to TRBJ2-7; 8 positions agree with TRBD1. The J segment lost 1 base and the V segment lost 2 bases, leaving 7 bases of the junction unmatched. Germline loops: CDR1 SQVTM, CDR2 ANQGSEA. The CDR3 consists of 15 residues. The CDR3 spells CSVENPGQGSYEQYF. DNA for the CDR3: TGCAGCGTTGAAAACCCCGGACAGGGATCCTACGAGCAGTACTTC.

The chain carries TRBV9 and TRBJ2-3; D possibly corresponds to TRBD2 (6 bases). CDR3 size: 15 residues. Per germline, CDR1 SGDLS and CDR2 YYNGEE. The V end was cut by 0 bases, the J end by 0 bases, with 8 bases between. The CDR3 is CASSVGTTSTDTQYF. The CDR3 DNA reads TGTGCCAGCAGCGTAGGGACTACTAGCACAGATACGCAGTATTTT. The full variable domain, rest sourced from reference TRBV9 and TRBJ2-3, is DSGVTQTPKHLITATGQRVTLRCSPRSGDLSVYWYQQSLDQGLQFLIQYYNGEERAKGNILERFSAQQFPDLHSELNLSSLELGDSALYFCASSVGTTSTDTQYFGPGTRLTVL.

The genes are TRBV29-1 and TRBJ2-1, with 8 positions matching TRBD2. Germline V gene sequence: CDR1 SQVTM, CDR2 ANQGSEA. Unmatched junction bases numbered 10, after V lost 7 bases and J lost 5 bases. The CDR3 covers 14 residues. The CDR3 reads CSALSGSFNNEQFF. The CDR3 coding sequence is TGCAGCGCCTTAAGCGGGAGCTTTAACAATGAGCAGTTCTTC.

The rearrangement uses TRBV15 and TRBJ2-5; TRBD1 matches at 7 bases. The trim removed 5 bases at V and 5 bases at J, leaving 11 bases unmatched. Germline V gene data show CDR1 as LNHNV and CDR2 as YYDKDF (reference sequence). CDR3 size: 15 residues. CDR3 sequence reads: CATSPRGGATETQYF. CDR3 DNA: TGTGCCACCAGCCCTCGAGGGGGCGCAACGGAGACCCAGTACTTC.

CDR3 residues: CASSLLGNYGYTF. As DNA, the CDR3 is TGTGCCAGCAGTTTACTAGGGAACTATGGCTACACCTTC. V gene TRBV28 combines with J gene TRBJ1-2; D is undetermined. CDR3 length: 13 amino acids. V was cut by 2 bases and J by 2 bases, with 6 bases left in between. Germline assignment: CDR1 MDHEN and CDR2 SYDVKM.

V and J are TRBV18 and TRBJ1-5, with a possible D match to TRBD1 (6 bases). Germline V gene sequence: CDR1 KGHSH, CDR2 LQKENI. V was trimmed by 6 bases and J by 6 bases, leaving 21 bases between them. The CDR3 consists of 16 residues. DNA for the CDR3: TGTGCCAGCTCTCCCACTGGACGGGGGCAGGCTCAGCCCCAGCATTTT. Its protein product is CASSPTGRGQAQPQHF.

The chain employs TRBV6-1 and TRBJ2-7; 9 bases line up with TRBD2. Germline V gene sequence: CDR1 MNHNS, CDR2 SASEGT. This CDR3 is 15 amino acids long. The V gene end was trimmed by 6 bases and the J gene end by 0 bases; junction bases not matched to a gene: 6. In DNA form, the CDR3 reads TGTGCCAGCAGCAGTACTAGCGGGTTCTCCTACGAGCAGTACTTC. Translation: CASSSTSGFSYEQYF.

The sample holds a few counts of this clone. The chain recombines TRBV10-2 with TRBJ1-4; 8 positions match TRBD1. The CDR3 runs to 16 residues. V lost 2 bases to trimming and J lost 4 bases; unmatched junction nucleotides: 6. Germline CDR1 WSHSY, CDR2 SAAADI. CDR3 residues: CASSETRTGNNEKLFF. For the CDR3, the DNA is TGCGCCAGCAGTGAGACCAGGACAGGGAATAATGAAAAACTGTTTTTT.

This clone has only a few counts. The chain couples TRBV29-1 to TRBJ1-2; 9 bases fit TRBD1. Germline loops: CDR1 SQVTM, CDR2 ANQGSEA. V lost 7 bases and J lost 4; bases outside the gene matches: 22. CDR3 length equals 18 residues. The chain's CDR3 is CSDCLRDREAVAIYGYTF. The CDR3, as DNA: TGCAGCGACTGCCTCCGGGACAGGGAAGCAGTAGCAATCTATGGCTACACCTTC.

The V and J genes are TRBV5-5 and TRBJ2-1; D gene ambiguous. The V end lost 6 bases, the J end lost 0 bases, and 10 bases lay between the germline ends. There are 14 residues in the CDR3. Germline V CDR1 and CDR2: SGHKS, YYEKEE (reference sequence). CDR3: CASMAQSSYNEQFF. The CDR3 nucleotides read TGTGCCAGCATGGCCCAGAGCTCCTACAATGAGCAGTTCTTC. The full variable domain, in which reference TRBV5-5 and TRBJ2-1 provide the parts outside the CDR3, is DAGVTQSPTHLIKTRGQQVTLRCSPISGHKSVSWYQQVLGQGPQFIFQYYEKEERGRGNFPDRFSARQFPNYSSELNVNALLLGDSALYLCASMAQSSYNEQFFGPGTRLTVL.

This clone was observed a single time. The V gene is TRBV19, the J gene TRBJ1-2; D call uncertain. Germline CDR1 LNHDA, CDR2 SQIVND (reference sequence). This CDR3 region has 18 residues. Trimming removed 3 bases at V and 2 bases at J, with 22 bases between. CDR3 in DNA: TGTGCCAGTAGTATTCATACCGGACGGATTAGGAAGAACTATGGCTACACCTTC. Translation: CASSIHTGRIRKNYGYTF.

The table lists this clone with a few counts. The chain employs TRBV6-5 and TRBJ1-5; 11 positions match TRBD1. After removal of 8 bases from V and 6 bases from J, the junction contained 3 bases not matched to a gene. The CDR3 runs 13 residues. The V gene's germline CDR1 is MNHEY and CDR2 SVGAGI. The CDR3, as DNA: TGTGCCAGCTGGACAGGGGGCCCTCAGCCCCAGCATTTT. Its translation: CASWTGGPQPQHF.

The chain has TRBV5-6 and TRBJ2-7, with D tentatively TRBD1 or TRBD2 (6 bases each). The V gene lost 1 base and the J gene lost 2 bases, with 13 bases spanning the gap. The germline V gene has CDR1 SGHDT and CDR2 YYEEEE. The CDR3 totals 15 residues. This CDR3 reads CASSLYNREAYEQYF. The CDR3 DNA sequence: TGTGCCAGCAGCTTGTACAACAGGGAGGCCTACGAGCAGTACTTC.

This clone was seen only once. The CDR3 DNA is TGTGCCTGGACGGTTAACCTTAATGAAAAACTGTTTTTT. This codes for CAWTVNLNEKLFF. V usage is TRBV30 and J usage is TRBJ1-4; no clear D. Germline CDR1 and CDR2: GTSNPN and SVGIG (reference sequence). V lost 4 bases to trimming and J lost 4 bases, with 10 bases between them. The CDR3 consists of 13 residues.

The chain joins TRBV5-1 to TRBJ1-6, with TRBD1 identical over 7 bases. Trimming cost V 3 bases and J 6 bases; bases outside gene matches: 6. This CDR3 spans 15 amino acids. The germline V gene has CDR1 SGHRS and CDR2 YFSETQ. The CDR3 nucleotides read TGCGCCAGCAGCTCCGAGGGGGCGACTAATTCACCCCTCCACTTT. Its protein is CASSSEGATNSPLHF.

The genes are TRBV5-8 and TRBJ1-5; 8 nucleotides align to TRBD1. The CDR3 runs to 15 residues. The V gene end was trimmed by 9 bases and the J gene end by 3 bases; junction bases not matched to a gene: 11. Germline CDR1 and CDR2: SGHTS and YDEGEE. The CDR3 DNA is TGTGCCACCACCCCACAGGGGGGGAACAATCAGCCCCAGCATTTT. It is translated as CATTPQGGNNQPQHF.

As regards this clone: At one of its ends the junction is not consistent with the germline gene, which may arise from a read error. J is TRBJ2-7 and V is TRBV5-1; no firm D call. From germline, CDR1 is SGHRS and CDR2 YFSETQ. This CDR3 spans 13 amino acids. For the CDR3, the DNA is TGCGCCAGCAGCTTAGACATCCCCTACGAGCGGTACTTC. It yields the protein CASSLDIPYERYF.

V and J are TRBV2 and TRBJ1-1; TRBD1 matches 8 bases. The length of the CDR3 is 14 residues. Germline V gene data show CDR1 as SNHLY and CDR2 as FYNNEI. V trimming: 6 bases; J trimming: 11 bases; junction bases outside the gene matches: 14. As DNA, the CDR3 is TGTGCCAGCAGAAGGACAGGGATTTTAGGAGAGGCTTTCTTT. Protein: CASRRTGILGEAFF. Supplemented by reference TRBV2 and TRBJ1-1, the full variable domain reads EPEVTQTPSHQVTQMGQEVILRCVPISNHLYFYWYRQILGQKVEFLVSFYNNEISEKSEIFDDQFSVERPDGSNFTLKIRSTKLEDSAMYFCASRRTGILGEAFFGQGTRLTVV.

The chain joins TRBV18 to TRBJ2-5, with D possibly being TRBD1 or TRBD2 (6 bases each). The germline CDR1 and CDR2 sequences are KGHSH and LQKENI. Trimming took 3 bases from V and 4 from J, leaving 15 bases between them. The CDR3 is made up of 15 amino acids. DNA of the CDR3: TGTGCCAGCTCACCGAGGGGGGCACAGGCAGAGACCCAGTACTTC. Protein sequence: CASSPRGAQAETQYF.